This section outlines one TCR beta chain sequence together with its context. Its specificity is unknown. The CDR3 runs to 15 residues. Germline V CDR1 and CDR2: SEHNR, FQNEAQ (reference sequence). V shed 3 bases and J shed 4 bases, with 15 bases lying between them. The record originates from a study of T cell responses to AZD1222 COVID-19 vaccine. Points from the study as a whole: AZD1222 recipients seropositive at baseline numbered only six. Recipients of two AZD1222 doses showed rising Spike-specific TCR breadth and depth. Distributed over spike, vaccine-associated CD4 TCRs predominated at 160-218 and 743-854. Close to half of spike-specific TCRs reportedly recognize unmutated variant regions.

Repertoires were generated with immunoSEQ multiplex PCR, while TCRdb's copy carries only in-frame clones and drops some. The repertoire holds 70,000 to 95,000 clones, with approximately 90% as singletons. The sequencing here drew on peripheral blood, taken on day 0 of MenACWY control vaccination. The genes are TRBV7-9 and TRBJ1-2, with TRBD1 as a possible D gene (6 bases). This clonotype originated in an adult in good health. CDR3 bases: TGTGCCAGCAGCTTTGACACCTCCAGGGGCTATGGCTACACCTTC. Protein product: CASSFDTSRGYGYTF.